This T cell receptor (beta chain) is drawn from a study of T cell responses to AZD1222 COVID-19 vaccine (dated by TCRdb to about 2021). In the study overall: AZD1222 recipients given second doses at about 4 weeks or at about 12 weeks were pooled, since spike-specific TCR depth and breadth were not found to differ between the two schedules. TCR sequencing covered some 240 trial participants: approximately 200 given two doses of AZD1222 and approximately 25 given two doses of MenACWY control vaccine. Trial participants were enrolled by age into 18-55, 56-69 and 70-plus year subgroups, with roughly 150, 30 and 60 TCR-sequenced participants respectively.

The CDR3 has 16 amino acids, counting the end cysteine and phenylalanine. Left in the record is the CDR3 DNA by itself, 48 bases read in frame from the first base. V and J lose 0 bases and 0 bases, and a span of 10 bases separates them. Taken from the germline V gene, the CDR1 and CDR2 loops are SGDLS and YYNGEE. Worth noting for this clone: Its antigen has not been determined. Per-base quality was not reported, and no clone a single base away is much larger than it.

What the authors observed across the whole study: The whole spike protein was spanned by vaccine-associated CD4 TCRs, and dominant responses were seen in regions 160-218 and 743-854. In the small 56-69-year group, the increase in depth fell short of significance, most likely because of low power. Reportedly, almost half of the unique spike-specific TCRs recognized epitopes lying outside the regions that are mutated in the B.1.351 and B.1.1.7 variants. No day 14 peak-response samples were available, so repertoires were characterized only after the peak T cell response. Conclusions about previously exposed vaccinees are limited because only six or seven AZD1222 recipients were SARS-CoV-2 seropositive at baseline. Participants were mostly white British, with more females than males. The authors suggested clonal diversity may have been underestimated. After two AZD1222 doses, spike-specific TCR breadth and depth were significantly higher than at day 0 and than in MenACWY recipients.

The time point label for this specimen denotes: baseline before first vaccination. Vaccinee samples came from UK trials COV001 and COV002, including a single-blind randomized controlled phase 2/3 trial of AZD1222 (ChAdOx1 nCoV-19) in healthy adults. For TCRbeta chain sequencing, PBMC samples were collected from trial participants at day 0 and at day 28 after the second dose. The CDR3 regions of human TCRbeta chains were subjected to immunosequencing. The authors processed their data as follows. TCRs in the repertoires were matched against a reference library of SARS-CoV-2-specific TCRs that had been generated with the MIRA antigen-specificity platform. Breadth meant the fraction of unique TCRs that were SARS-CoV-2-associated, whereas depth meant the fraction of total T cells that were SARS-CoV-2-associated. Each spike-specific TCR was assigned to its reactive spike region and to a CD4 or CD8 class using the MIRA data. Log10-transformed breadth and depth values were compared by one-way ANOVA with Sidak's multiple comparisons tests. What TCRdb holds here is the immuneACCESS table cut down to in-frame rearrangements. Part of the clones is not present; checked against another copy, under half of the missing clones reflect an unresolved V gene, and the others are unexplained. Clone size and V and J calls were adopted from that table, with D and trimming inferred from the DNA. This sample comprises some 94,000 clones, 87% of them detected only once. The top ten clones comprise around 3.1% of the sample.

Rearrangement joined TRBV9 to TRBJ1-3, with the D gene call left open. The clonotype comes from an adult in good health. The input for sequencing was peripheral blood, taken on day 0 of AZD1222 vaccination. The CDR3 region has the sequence CASSVAGTGSGNTIYF. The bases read TGTGCCAGCAGCGTAGCCGGTACGGGCTCTGGAAACACCATATATTTT.